The clone carrying this TCR beta chain was seen many times. What it binds is not known. Patients aged 18 to 65 had newly diagnosed hyperthyroidism that had lasted under 2 months. Amplified TCR beta CDR3 regions derived from RNA transcripts. The HTBI primer set served for first-round RT-PCR of the TCR CDR3. Using its own MiXCR run on the multiplex PCR reads, TCRdb lists one record per CDR3 protein. The repertoire holds some 440,000 distinct CDR3 sequences, with 15% to 17% as singletons. This specimen belongs to a study of T cells in Graves' hyperthyroidism and ophthalmopathy. Study-wide results and caveats: A median about 6 months before onset, the model predicted ophthalmopathy.

The V segment lost 5 bases and the J segment 2 bases; nucleotides outside the gene matches: 3. The CDR3 has 14 residues. The germline CDR1 and CDR2 sequences are MDHEN and SYDVKM. The chain has TRBV28 and TRBJ1-2; 9 positions match TRBD1. The sequence was collected from a woman aged 18-35 years with Graves' hyperthyroidism. Sequences were obtained from blood. The chain's CDR3 is CASSPTGGNYGYTF. DNA for the CDR3: TGTGCCAGCAGTCCTACAGGGGGCAACTATGGCTACACCTTC.